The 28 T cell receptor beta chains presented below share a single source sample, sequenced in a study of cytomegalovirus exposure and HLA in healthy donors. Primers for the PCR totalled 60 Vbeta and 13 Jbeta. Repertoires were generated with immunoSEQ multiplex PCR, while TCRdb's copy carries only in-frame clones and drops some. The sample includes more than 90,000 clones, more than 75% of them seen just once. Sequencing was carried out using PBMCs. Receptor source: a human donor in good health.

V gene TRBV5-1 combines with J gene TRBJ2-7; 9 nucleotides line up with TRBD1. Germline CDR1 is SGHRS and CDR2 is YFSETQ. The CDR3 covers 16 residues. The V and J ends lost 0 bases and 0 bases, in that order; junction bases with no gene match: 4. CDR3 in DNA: TGCGCCAGCAGCTTGGGAGGGACAGGGTACTCCTACGAGCAGTACTTC. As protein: CASSLGGTGYSYEQYF.

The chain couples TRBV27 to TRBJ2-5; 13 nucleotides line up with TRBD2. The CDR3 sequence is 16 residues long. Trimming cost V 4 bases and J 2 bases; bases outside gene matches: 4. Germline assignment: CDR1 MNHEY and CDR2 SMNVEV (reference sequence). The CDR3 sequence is CASSSPGLAGQETQYF. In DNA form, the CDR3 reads TGTGCCAGCAGTTCCCCGGGACTAGCGGGACAAGAGACCCAGTACTTC.

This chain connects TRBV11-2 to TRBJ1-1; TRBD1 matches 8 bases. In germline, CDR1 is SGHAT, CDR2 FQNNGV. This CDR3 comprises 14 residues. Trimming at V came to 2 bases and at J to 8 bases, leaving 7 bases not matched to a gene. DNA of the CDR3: TGTGCCAGCAGCTTAACACAGGGGGTTCGGGAAGCTTTCTTT. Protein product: CASSLTQGVREAFF.

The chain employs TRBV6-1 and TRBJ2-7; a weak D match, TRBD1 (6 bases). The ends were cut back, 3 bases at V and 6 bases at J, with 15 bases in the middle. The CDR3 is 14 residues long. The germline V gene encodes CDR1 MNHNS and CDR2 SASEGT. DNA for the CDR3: TGTGCCAGCAGTGATACAGGGTTATTCAGCGAGCAGTACTTC. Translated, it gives CASSDTGLFSEQYF.

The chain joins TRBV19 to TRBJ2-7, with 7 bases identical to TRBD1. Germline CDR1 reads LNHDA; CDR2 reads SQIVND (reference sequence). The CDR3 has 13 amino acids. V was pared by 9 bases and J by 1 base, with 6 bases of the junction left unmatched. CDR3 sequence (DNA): TGTGCCAGCGCCCGGGACAGATCCTACGAGCAGTACTTC. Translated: CASARDRSYEQYF. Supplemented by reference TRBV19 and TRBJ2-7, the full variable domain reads DGGITQSPKYLFRKEGQNVTLSCEQNLNHDAMYWYRQDPGQGLRLIYYSQIVNDFQKGDIAEGYSVSREKKESFPLTVTSAQKNPTAFYLCASARDRSYEQYFGPGTRLTVT.

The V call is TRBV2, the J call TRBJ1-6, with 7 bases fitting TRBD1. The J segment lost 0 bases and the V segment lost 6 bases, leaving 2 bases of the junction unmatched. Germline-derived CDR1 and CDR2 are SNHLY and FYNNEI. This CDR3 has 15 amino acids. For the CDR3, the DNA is TGTGCCAGCAGCAGGGACAGCTCCTATAATTCACCCCTCCACTTT. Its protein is CASSRDSSYNSPLHF.

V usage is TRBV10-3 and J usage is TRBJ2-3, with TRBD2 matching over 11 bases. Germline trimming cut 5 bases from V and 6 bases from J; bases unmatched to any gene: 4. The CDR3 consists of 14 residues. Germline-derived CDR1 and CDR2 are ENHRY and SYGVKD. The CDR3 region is CAISLAGGQDTQYF. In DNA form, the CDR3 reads TGTGCCATCAGTTTAGCGGGGGGGCAGGATACGCAGTATTTT.

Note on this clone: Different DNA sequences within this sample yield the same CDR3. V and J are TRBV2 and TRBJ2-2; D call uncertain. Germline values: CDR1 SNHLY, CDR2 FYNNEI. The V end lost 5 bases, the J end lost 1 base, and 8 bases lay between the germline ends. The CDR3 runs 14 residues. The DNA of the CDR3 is TGTGCCAGCAGTCGAACGGGGAACACCGGGGAGCTGTTTTTT. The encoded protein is CASSRTGNTGELFF.

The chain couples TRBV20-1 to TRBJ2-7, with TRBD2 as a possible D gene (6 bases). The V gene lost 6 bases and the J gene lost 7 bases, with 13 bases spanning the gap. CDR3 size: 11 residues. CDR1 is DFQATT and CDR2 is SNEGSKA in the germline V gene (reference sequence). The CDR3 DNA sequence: TGCAGTGCCGAGAGGACTAAAGAGCAGTACTTC. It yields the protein CSAERTKEQYF.

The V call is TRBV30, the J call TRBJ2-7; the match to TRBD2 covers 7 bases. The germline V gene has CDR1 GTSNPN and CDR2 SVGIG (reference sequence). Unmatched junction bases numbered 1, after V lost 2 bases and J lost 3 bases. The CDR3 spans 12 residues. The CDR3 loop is CAWSWGGYEQYF. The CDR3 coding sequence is TGTGCCTGGAGTTGGGGGGGCTACGAGCAGTACTTC.

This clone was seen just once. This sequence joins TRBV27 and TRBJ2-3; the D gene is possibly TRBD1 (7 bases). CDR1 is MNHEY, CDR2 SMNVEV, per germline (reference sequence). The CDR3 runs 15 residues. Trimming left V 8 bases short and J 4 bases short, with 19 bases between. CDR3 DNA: TGTGCCAGCGGCGCCACCCCCAGGGGGGCAGATACGCAGTATTTT. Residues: CASGATPRGADTQYF.

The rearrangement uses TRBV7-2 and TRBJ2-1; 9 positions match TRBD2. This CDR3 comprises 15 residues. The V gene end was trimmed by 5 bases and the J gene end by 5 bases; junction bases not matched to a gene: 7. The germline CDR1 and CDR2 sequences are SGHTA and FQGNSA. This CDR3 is CASSVGTSRNNEQFF. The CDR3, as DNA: TGTGCCAGCAGCGTCGGGACTAGCAGGAACAATGAGCAGTTCTTC.

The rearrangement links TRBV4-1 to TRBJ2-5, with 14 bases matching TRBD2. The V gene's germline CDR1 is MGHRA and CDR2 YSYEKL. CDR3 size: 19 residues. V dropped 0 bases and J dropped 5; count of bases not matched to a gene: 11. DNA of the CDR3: TGCGCCAGCAGCCAAGATCTGACTAGCGGGGGGGTTAGGAGGGAGACCCAGTACTTC. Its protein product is CASSQDLTSGGVRRETQYF.

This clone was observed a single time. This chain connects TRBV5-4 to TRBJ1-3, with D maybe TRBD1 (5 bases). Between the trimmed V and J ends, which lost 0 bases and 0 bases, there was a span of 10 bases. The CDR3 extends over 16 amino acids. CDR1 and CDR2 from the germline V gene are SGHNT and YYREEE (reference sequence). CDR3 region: CASSLGGGSSGNTIYF. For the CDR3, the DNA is TGTGCCAGCAGCTTGGGCGGGGGAAGCTCTGGAAACACCATATATTTT.

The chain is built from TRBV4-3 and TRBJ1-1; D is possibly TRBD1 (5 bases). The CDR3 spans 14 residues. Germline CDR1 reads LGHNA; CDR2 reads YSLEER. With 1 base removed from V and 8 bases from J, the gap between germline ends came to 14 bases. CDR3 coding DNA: TGCGCCAGCAGCCAAGCCAAAAATGCAGGGGAAGCTTTCTTT. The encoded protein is CASSQAKNAGEAFF.

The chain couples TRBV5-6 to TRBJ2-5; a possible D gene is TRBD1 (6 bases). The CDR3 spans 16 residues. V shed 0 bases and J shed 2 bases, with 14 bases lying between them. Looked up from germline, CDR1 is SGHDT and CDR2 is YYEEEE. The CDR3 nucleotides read TGTGCCAGCAGCTTGGACACACCGGGACAACAAGAGACCCAGTACTTC. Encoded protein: CASSLDTPGQQETQYF.

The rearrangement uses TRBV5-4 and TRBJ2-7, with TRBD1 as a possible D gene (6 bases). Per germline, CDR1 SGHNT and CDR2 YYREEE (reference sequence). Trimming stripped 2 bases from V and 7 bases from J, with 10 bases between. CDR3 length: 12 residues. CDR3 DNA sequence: TGTGCCAGCAGCTTAAAAGGGGGAGAGCAGTACTTC. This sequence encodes CASSLKGGEQYF.

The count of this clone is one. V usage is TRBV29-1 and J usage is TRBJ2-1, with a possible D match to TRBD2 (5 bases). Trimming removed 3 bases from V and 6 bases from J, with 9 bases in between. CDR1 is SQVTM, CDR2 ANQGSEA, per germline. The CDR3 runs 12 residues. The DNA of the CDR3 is TGCAGCGTTGACCCCGCGGGCAATGAGCAGTTCTTC. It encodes CSVDPAGNEQFF.

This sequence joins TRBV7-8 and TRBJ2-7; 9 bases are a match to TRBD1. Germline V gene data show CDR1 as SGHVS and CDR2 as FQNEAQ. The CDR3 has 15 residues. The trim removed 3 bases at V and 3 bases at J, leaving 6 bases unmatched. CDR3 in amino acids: CASSLGTGRNYEQYF. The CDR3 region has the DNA TGTGCCAGCAGCTTGGGGACAGGGAGAAACTACGAGCAGTACTTC.

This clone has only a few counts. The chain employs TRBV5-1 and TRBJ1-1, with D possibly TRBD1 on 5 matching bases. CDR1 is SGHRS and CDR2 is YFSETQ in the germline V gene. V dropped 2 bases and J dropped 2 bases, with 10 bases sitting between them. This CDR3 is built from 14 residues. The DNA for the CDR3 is TGCGCCAGCAGCTTACCAGGGTCCAACACTGAAGCTTTCTTT. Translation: CASSLPGSNTEAFF.

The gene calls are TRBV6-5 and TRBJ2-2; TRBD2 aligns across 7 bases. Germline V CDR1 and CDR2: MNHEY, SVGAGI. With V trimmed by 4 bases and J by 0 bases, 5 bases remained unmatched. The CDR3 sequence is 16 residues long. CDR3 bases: TGTGCCAGCAGTTCCCCCGGGGGGACGAACACCGGGGAGCTGTTTTTT. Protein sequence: CASSSPGGTNTGELFF.

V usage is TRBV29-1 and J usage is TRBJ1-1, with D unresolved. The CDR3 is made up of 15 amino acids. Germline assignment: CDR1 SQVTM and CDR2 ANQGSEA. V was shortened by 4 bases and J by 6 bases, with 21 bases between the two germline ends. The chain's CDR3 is CSVVPRSGGSSEAFF. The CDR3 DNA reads TGCAGCGTTGTCCCCCGGTCGGGTGGTTCTTCTGAAGCTTTCTTT.

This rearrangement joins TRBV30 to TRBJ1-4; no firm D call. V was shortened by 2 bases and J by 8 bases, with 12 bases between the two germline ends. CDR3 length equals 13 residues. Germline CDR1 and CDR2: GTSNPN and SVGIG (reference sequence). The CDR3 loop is CAWSMGSGEKLFF. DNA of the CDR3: TGTGCCTGGAGTATGGGGAGTGGGGAAAAACTGTTTTTT.

The CDR3 sequence: CASSAAGTGEQDQPQHF. The CDR3 DNA is TGTGCCAGCAGCGCCGCCGGGACAGGGGAACAGGATCAGCCCCAGCATTTT. V and J are TRBV7-8 and TRBJ1-5; 10 bases are shared with TRBD1. The CDR3 sequence is 17 residues long. J lost 5 bases, V lost 5 bases, and 12 bases had no gene match. CDR1 SGHVS and CDR2 FQNEAQ come from the germline V gene.

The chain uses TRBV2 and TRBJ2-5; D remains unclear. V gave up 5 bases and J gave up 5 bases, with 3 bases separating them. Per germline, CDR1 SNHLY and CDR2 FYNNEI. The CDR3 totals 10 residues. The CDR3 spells CASSRETQYF. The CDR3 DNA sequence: TGTGCCAGCAGTCGGGAGACCCAGTACTTC. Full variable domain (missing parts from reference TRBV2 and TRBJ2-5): EPEVTQTPSHQVTQMGQEVILRCVPISNHLYFYWYRQILGQKVEFLVSFYNNEISEKSEIFDDQFSVERPDGSNFTLKIRSTKLEDSAMYFCASSRETQYFGPGTRLLVL.

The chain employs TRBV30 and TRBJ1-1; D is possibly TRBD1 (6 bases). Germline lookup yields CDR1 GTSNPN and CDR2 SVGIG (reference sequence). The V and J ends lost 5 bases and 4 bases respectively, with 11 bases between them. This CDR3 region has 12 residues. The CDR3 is CAWEQGGTEAFF. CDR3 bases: TGTGCCTGGGAACAAGGGGGCACTGAAGCTTTCTTT.

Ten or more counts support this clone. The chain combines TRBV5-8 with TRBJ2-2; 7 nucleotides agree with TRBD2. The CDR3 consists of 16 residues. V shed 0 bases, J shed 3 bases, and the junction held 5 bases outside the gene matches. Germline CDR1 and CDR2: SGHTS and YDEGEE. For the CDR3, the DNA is TGTGCCAGCAGCTTGGAGGCGGGGGAACACACCGGGGAGCTGTTTTTT. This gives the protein CASSLEAGEHTGELFF.

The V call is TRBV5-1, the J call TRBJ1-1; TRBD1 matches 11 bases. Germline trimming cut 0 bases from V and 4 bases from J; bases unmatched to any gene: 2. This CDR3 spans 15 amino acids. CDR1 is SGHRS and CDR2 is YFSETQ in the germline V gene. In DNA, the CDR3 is TGCGCCAGCAGCTTGGTCGGGACAGGGGGCACTGAAGCTTTCTTT. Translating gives CASSLVGTGGTEAFF.